This T cell receptor (beta chain) was found in a study of CD8+CD57+ T cells in acquired aplastic anemia. Study conclusions and caveats: It was found that more than 25 CD8+ CDR3 sequences were shared between patients and controls.

TCR beta VDJ and CDR3 profiles were obtained from a genomic DNA template. From the reads, TCRdb called clonotypes with MiXCR, one entry per CDR3 protein. Of around 210,000 distinct CDR3 sequences listed, roughly 60% are singletons. About this clonotype itself: As yet, its antigen is unknown.

Those patients picked for sequencing had displayed CD8+CD57+ cell expansion on flow cytometry. Blood came from patients not yet given any therapy. The CDR3 extends over 15 amino acids. Germline values: CDR1 DFQATT, CDR2 SNEGSKA (reference sequence). With 1 base clipped from V and 2 bases from J, the junction kept 3 bases outside the gene matches. The TCR was taken from a human donor with aplastic anemia. The sample comprised sorted CD4+, CD8+, or CD8+CD57+ T cells (not recorded which) from PBMCs. The rearrangement uses TRBV20-1 and TRBJ2-2; 8 bases match TRBD1. CDR3 in DNA: TGCAGTGCTAGAGTCGGACAGGGAAACACCGGGGAGCTGTTTTTT. This codes for CSARVGQGNTGELFF.